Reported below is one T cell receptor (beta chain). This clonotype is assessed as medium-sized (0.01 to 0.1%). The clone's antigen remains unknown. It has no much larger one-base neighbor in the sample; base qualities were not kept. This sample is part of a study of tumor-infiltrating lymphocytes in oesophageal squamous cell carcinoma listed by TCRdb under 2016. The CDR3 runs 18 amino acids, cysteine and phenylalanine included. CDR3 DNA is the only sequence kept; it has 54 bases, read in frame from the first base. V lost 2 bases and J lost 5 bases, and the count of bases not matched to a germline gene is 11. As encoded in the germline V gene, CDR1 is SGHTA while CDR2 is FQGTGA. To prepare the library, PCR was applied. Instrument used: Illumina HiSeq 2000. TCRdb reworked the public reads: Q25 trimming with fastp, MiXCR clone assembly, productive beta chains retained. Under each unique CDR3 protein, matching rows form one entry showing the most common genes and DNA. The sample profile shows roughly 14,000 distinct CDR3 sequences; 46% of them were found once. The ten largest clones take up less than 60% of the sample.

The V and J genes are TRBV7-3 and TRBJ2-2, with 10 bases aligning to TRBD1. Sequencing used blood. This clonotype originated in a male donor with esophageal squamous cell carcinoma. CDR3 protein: CASSLVVSGQGRTGELFF. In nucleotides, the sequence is TGTGCCAGCAGCTTAGTTGTCTCGGGACAGGGGCGTACCGGGGAGCTGTTTTTT.